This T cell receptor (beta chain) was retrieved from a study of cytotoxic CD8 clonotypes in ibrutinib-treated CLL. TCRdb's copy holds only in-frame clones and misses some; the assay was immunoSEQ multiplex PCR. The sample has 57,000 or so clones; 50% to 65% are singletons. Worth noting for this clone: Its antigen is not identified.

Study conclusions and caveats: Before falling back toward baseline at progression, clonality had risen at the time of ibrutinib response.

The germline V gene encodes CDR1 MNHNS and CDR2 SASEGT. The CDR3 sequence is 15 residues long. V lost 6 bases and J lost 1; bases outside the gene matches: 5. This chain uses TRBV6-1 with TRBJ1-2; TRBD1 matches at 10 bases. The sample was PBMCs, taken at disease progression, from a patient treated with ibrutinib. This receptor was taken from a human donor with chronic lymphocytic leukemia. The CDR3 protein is CASRRGQGDNYGYTF. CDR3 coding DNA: TGTGCCAGCAGGCGCGGACAGGGGGATAACTATGGCTACACCTTC.